Listed below are T cell receptor beta chains from one sample, sequenced in a study of cytomegalovirus exposure and HLA in healthy donors. TCRdb's copy holds only in-frame clones and misses some; the assay was immunoSEQ multiplex PCR. This table holds about 300,000 clones, around nine tenths found once. The sample was PBMCs. The receptors stem from a woman younger than 30 in good health and CMV-seronegative. The CDR3 runs from the conserved cysteine through the conserved F or W. D genes are given only for firm matches. For some rows the clone size is stated as once, few or many, or as a class when expanded; others skip it.

v_gene	abundance	d_gene	j_gene	CDR3aa	CDR3nt
TRBV28	.	TRBD1	TRBJ2-1	CASSPGGIEQFF	TGTGCCAGCAGTCCAGGGGGCATTGAGCAGTTCTTC
TRBV29-1	.	.	TRBJ2-7	CSVEDLGPEGSYEQYF	TGCAGCGTTGAAGATCTGGGCCCCGAGGGCTCCTACGAGCAGTACTTC
TRBV28	.	.	TRBJ1-1	CASSFARRGAMNTEAFF	TGTGCCAGCAGTTTTGCGCGAAGAGGAGCGATGAACACTGAAGCTTTCTTT
TRBV5-6	.	TRBD1	TRBJ2-1	CASSLGRGRNEQFF	TGTGCCAGCAGCTTGGGTAGGGGGCGTAATGAGCAGTTCTTC
TRBV2	.	.	TRBJ2-7	CAVPLASEQYF	TGTGCAGTCCCCCTAGCGTCCGAGCAGTACTTC
TRBV27	.	TRBD2	TRBJ2-7	CASSLSVQAGGRLGEQYF	TGTGCCAGCAGTTTATCCGTTCAAGCGGGAGGCCGTTTGGGCGAGCAGTACTTC
TRBV28	few	.	TRBJ1-5	CASSPPLGRYQDLQHF	TGTGCCAGCAGCCCTCCCCTCGGTAGATATCAAGACTTGCAGCATTTT
TRBV11-2	.	TRBD1	TRBJ2-7	CASSSLQGAREQYF	TGTGCCAGCAGCTCGCTACAGGGGGCGAGGGAGCAGTACTTC
TRBV9	.	.	TRBJ2-7	CASSVVRGEQYF	TGTGCCAGCAGCGTAGTGCGGGGCGAGCAGTACTTC
TRBV28	.	TRBD1	TRBJ2-1	CASSFQTYRDRRYNEQFF	TGTGCCAGCAGTTTCCAGACCTACCGGGACAGAAGGTACAATGAGCAGTTCTTC
TRBV4-1	.	.	TRBJ1-1	CASSHKGSRAEAFF	TGCGCCAGCAGCCATAAGGGTTCCAGGGCCGAAGCTTTCTTT
TRBV28	.	TRBD2	TRBJ2-1	CASTPSGRVLLNEQFF	TGTGCCAGCACCCCTAGCGGGAGAGTCTTACTCAATGAGCAGTTCTTC
TRBV6-6	.	.	TRBJ1-2	CASSYPDSPYGYTF	TGTGCCAGCAGTTACCCTGACAGTCCCTATGGCTACACCTTC
TRBV2	.	.	TRBJ2-5	CANRGGTGETQYF	TGTGCCAACCGGGGCGGGACTGGAGAGACCCAGTACTTC
TRBV2	once	.	TRBJ2-7	CASSDRAVGRGEQYF	TGTGCCAGCAGTGATAGGGCGGTGGGGAGAGGGGAGCAGTACTTC
TRBV25-1	.	.	TRBJ2-6	CASSDLSGANVLTF	TGTGCCAGCAGTGACCTCTCTGGGGCCAACGTCCTGACTTTC
TRBV9	.	TRBD1	TRBJ1-5	CASSSDRGNQPQHF	TGTGCCAGCAGCTCAGACAGGGGCAATCAGCCCCAGCATTTT
TRBV19	.	TRBD2	TRBJ2-2	CASSRLAGNTGELFF	TGTGCCAGTAGTAGACTAGCGGGAAACACCGGGGAGCTGTTTTTT
TRBV6-6	.	.	TRBJ2-7	CAIAGGLPLYEQYF	TGTGCCATCGCTGGGGGCCTCCCCCTCTACGAGCAGTACTTC
TRBV9	.	TRBD1	TRBJ1-2	CASSVGTGIYGYTF	TGTGCCAGCAGCGTAGGGACAGGGATCTATGGCTACACCTTC
TRBV27	.	TRBD1	TRBJ1-5	CASGQGLTDQPQHF	TGTGCCAGCGGACAGGGGCTGACGGATCAGCCCCAGCATTTT
TRBV5-1	once	TRBD2	TRBJ2-7	CASSLPGGRAFYEQYF	TGCGCCAGCAGCTTGCCCGGCGGGAGGGCCTTCTACGAGCAGTACTTC
TRBV15	.	.	TRBJ1-5	CATSTGRGAGFQPQHF	TGTGCCACCAGCACGGGAAGGGGCGCGGGGTTTCAGCCCCAGCATTTT
TRBV7-2	.	.	TRBJ2-7	CASSLGQPGYEQYF	TGTGCCAGCAGCTTAGGACAGCCTGGATACGAGCAGTACTTC
TRBV7-7	.	TRBD1	TRBJ1-4	CASSIGQGEKLFF	TGTGCCAGCAGCATTGGACAGGGGGAAAAACTGTTTTTT
TRBV19	.	TRBD1	TRBJ1-6	CASSPEDRGSSPLHF	TGTGCCAGTAGTCCCGAGGACAGGGGGTCTTCACCCCTCCACTTT
TRBV5-6	.	.	TRBJ2-2	CASSFGGAFANTGELFF	TGTGCCAGCAGCTTTGGCGGGGCCTTCGCGAACACCGGGGAGCTGTTTTTT
TRBV6-5	.	.	TRBJ1-1	CASSHGGNTEAFF	TGTGCCAGCAGTCACGGAGGGAACACTGAAGCTTTCTTT
TRBV7-3	.	.	TRBJ2-1	CASSSLGGHEQFF	TGTGCCAGCAGCTCCCTGGGTGGGCATGAGCAGTTCTTC
TRBV19	few	TRBD1	TRBJ2-2	CASSISVTGLSTGELFF	TGTGCCAGTAGTATCAGCGTGACAGGGCTGAGCACCGGGGAGCTGTTTTTT
TRBV5-6	.	TRBD1	TRBJ2-6	CASNFKRGLPGANVLTF	TGTGCCAGCAACTTCAAGAGGGGGCTCCCCGGGGCCAACGTCCTGACTTTC
TRBV5-6	once	.	TRBJ2-7	CASSLKGFPYEQYF	TGTGCCAGCAGCTTGAAGGGGTTCCCCTACGAGCAGTACTTC
TRBV5-5	.	.	TRBJ2-7	CASSLGLSLLEQYF	TGTGCCAGCAGCTTGGGGCTGTCTCTCCTGGAGCAGTACTTC
TRBV10-3	.	TRBD2	TRBJ2-7	CAIRGLAYEQYF	TGTGCCATCCGAGGACTAGCGTACGAGCAGTACTTC
TRBV19	.	.	TRBJ2-1	CASSRQGHNNEQFF	TGTGCCAGTAGTCGCCAGGGGCACAACAATGAGCAGTTCTTC
TRBV27	.	.	TRBJ1-5	CASSSISARDSNQPQHF	TGTGCCAGCAGTTCGATCTCCGCCAGGGATAGCAATCAGCCCCAGCATTTT
TRBV2	.	TRBD2	TRBJ2-5	CASSDKTSGRFFRRKDNQETQYF	TGTGCCAGCAGTGACAAGACTAGCGGGAGGTTTTTTCGACGTAAAGATAACCAAGAGACCCAGTACTTC
TRBV28	.	.	TRBJ2-7	CASSSIQDSQSYEQYF	TGTGCCAGCAGTTCTATCCAGGACTCCCAGTCCTACGAGCAGTACTTC
TRBV27	.	TRBD1	TRBJ1-2	CASSSLTGQGRANYGYTF	TGTGCCAGCAGCTCCCTGACGGGACAGGGAAGGGCTAACTATGGCTACACCTTC
TRBV11-2	.	.	TRBJ2-7	CASSLTRAHYEQYF	TGTGCCAGCAGCCTCACTAGGGCCCACTACGAGCAGTACTTC
TRBV28	.	.	TRBJ2-1	CASSSGQDYNEQFF	TGTGCCAGCAGTTCCGGACAAGACTACAATGAGCAGTTCTTC
TRBV5-4	.	.	TRBJ1-5	CASSLAPGLHQPQHF	TGTGCCAGCAGCTTGGCTCCGGGACTCCATCAGCCCCAGCATTTT
TRBV30	.	TRBD1	TRBJ2-5	CAWSSGGETQYF	TGTGCCTGGAGCTCAGGGGGTGAGACCCAGTACTTC
TRBV9	.	.	TRBJ1-5	CASSVGGGWGQPQHF	TGTGCCAGCAGCGTAGGTGGGGGCTGGGGTCAGCCCCAGCATTTT
TRBV7-2	once	.	TRBJ1-5	CASSLHSSNQPQHF	TGTGCCAGCAGCTTACACAGTAGCAATCAGCCCCAGCATTTT
TRBV9	once	TRBD1	TRBJ1-5	CASSVGGQGGNQPQHF	TGTGCCAGCAGCGTAGGAGGACAGGGGGGCAATCAGCCCCAGCATTTT
TRBV28	.	TRBD1	TRBJ1-2	CASSTSRQGWGYTF	TGTGCCAGCAGTACCTCCCGACAGGGTTGGGGCTACACCTTC
TRBV6-5	.	.	TRBJ1-5	CASSPTQGFNQPQHF	TGTGCCAGCAGTCCAACCCAGGGGTTCAATCAGCCCCAGCATTTT
TRBV7-2	.	.	TRBJ1-2	CASSLGRVDYGYTF	TGTGCCAGCAGCTTAGGCAGGGTCGACTATGGCTACACCTTC
TRBV27	.	.	TRBJ1-2	CASSFAGYGYTF	TGTGCCAGCAGTTTTGCAGGGTACGGCTACACCTTC